This T cell receptor beta chain was recorded in a study of cytomegalovirus exposure and HLA in healthy donors. Study information: The 120 or so validation repertoires, a later analysis reported, used the same platform as the roughly 710 first-cohort repertoires. Overall study results and limits: Most TCR sequences showed up rarely, but some public TCRs showed up in many donors. Associated with cytomegalovirus, according to the listing, were 170 or so TCR beta chains.

The repertoire was sequenced with immunoSEQ multiplex PCR; TCRdb's copy has only in-frame clones and lacks some. The data hold around 150,000 clones, with roughly nine tenths observed a single time. Germline assignment: CDR1 MNHEY and CDR2 SVGAGI. Trimming stripped 4 bases from V and 2 bases from J, with 14 bases between. The CDR3 is 15 residues long. In regard to this clone: The antigen is not known.

The sequence came from a woman younger than 45 in good health and CMV-seronegative. This sequence joins TRBV6-5 and TRBJ1-2; a weak D match, TRBD1 (5 bases). Sequences were obtained from PBMCs. CDR3 bases: TGTGCCAGCAGTTGGAACCACAGGAAGAACTATGGCTACACCTTC. This sequence encodes CASSWNHRKNYGYTF.